This entry lists 3 T cell receptor beta chains sequenced from one sample in a study of blood T cell repertoires in COVID-19. Sequencing used immunoSEQ multiplex PCR; TCRdb keeps in-frame clones, though not all of them. Here the sample spans about 240,000 clones, roughly 80% being singletons. The specimen sequenced was peripheral blood. All receptors come from a woman of 80 years or more with acute or convalescent COVID-19.

This chain uses TRBV7-9 with TRBJ2-1; TRBD2 matches 8 bases. V gave up 8 bases and J gave up 0 bases; unmatched junction bases: 9. Germline V gene lookup returns CDR1 SEHNR and CDR2 FQNEAQ (reference sequence). The CDR3 spans 16 residues. The CDR3 DNA reads as TGTGCCAGCGGCCCCGGGGGGGGAAGCTCCTACAATGAGCAGTTCTTC. It encodes CASGPGGGSSYNEQFF.

In nucleotides, the CDR3 is TGTGCCAGCAGCTTAGGTTCAGGGGGCGGACAGCCCCAGCATTTT. Protein product: CASSLGSGGGQPQHF. V is TRBV7-6 and J is TRBJ1-5; TRBD1 matches at 8 bases. CDR1 and CDR2 from the germline V gene are SGHVS and FNYEAQ. The CDR3 loop spans 15 amino acids. Germline trimming cut 1 base from V and 7 bases from J; bases unmatched to any gene: 6.

This clone has only one observation. The genes are TRBV7-8 and TRBJ1-6; D call uncertain. This CDR3 contains 16 residues. The V and J ends lost 5 bases and 7 bases respectively, with 18 bases between them. Per the germline V gene, CDR1 is SGHVS and CDR2 is FQNEAQ. The CDR3 DNA is TGTGCCAGCAGCCCAGGCCGCATAACTGGGAATTCACCCCTCCACTTT. Protein product: CASSPGRITGNSPLHF.